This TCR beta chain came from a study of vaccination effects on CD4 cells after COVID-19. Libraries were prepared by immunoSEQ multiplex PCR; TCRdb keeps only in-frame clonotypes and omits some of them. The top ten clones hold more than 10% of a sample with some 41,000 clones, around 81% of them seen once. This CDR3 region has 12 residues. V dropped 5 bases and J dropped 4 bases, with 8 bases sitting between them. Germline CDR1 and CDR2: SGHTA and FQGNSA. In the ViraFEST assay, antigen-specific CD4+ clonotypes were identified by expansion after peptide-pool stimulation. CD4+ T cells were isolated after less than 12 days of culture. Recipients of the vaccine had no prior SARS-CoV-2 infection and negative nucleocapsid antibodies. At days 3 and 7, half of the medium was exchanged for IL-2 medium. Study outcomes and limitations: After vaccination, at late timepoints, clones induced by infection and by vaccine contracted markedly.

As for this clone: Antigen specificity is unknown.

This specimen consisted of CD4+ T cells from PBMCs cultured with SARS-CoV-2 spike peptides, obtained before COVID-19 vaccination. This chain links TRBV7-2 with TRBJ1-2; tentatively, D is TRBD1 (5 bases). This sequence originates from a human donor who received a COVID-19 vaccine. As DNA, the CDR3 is TGTGCCAGCAGCCTCGACAGCTATGGCTACACCTTC. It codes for CASSLDSYGYTF.